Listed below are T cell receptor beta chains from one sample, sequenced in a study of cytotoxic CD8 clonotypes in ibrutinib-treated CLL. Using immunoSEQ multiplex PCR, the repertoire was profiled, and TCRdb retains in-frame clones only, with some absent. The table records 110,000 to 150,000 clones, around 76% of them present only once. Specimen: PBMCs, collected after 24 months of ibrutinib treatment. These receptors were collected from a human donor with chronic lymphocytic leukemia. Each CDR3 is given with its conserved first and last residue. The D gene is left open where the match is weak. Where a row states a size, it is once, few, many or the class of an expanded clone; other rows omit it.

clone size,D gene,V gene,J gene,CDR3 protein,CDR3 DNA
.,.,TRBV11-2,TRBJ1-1,CASSPVGLGDTEAFF,TGTGCCAGCAGCCCAGTGGGTCTTGGGGATACTGAAGCTTTCTTT
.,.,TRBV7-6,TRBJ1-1,CASSLWGSGTEAFF,TGTGCCAGCAGCTTGTGGGGGAGCGGAACTGAAGCTTTCTTT
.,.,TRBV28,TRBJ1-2,CASRSPNGYTF,TGTGCCAGCCGATCCCCGAATGGCTACACCTTC
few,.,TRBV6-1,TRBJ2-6,CASSERAGSGANVLTF,TGTGCCAGCAGTGAACGGGCGGGAAGTGGGGCCAACGTCCTGACTTTC
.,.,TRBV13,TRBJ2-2,CASSAGGQRNTGELFF,TGTGCCAGCAGCGCAGGTGGGCAGAGGAACACCGGGGAGCTGTTTTTT
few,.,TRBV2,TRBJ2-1,CASSALGSSYNEQFF,TGTGCCAGCAGCGCCCTAGGGAGCTCCTACAATGAGCAGTTCTTC
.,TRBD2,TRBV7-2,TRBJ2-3,CASSLGPPGGNTDTQYF,TGTGCCAGCAGCTTAGGCCCCCCGGGGGGTAACACAGATACGCAGTATTTT
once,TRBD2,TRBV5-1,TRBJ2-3,CASGGGRTDTQYF,TGCGCCAGCGGCGGGGGGCGGACAGATACGCAGTATTTT
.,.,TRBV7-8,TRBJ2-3,CASSLPGRAGDTQYF,TGTGCCAGCAGCTTACCGGGACGGGCCGGAGATACGCAGTATTTT
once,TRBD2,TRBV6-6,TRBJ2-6,CASSPGRAGANVLTF,TGTGCCAGCAGCCCTGGGAGGGCTGGGGCCAACGTCCTGACTTTC
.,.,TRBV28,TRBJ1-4,CASSRGGEGKLFF,TGTGCCAGCAGCCGAGGCGGGGAGGGAAAACTGTTTTTT
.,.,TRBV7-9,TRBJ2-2,CASGLSNTGELFF,TGTGCCAGCGGACTGTCGAACACCGGGGAGCTGTTTTTT
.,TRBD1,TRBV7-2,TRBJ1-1,CASSPGTGGLAFF,TGTGCCAGCAGTCCAGGGACAGGGGGTTTGGCTTTCTTT
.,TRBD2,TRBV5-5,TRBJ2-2,CASRPGGPRGTGELFF,TGTGCCAGCAGACCGGGGGGGCCTCGCGGCACCGGGGAGCTGTTTTTT
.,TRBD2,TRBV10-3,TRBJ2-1,CAITAGTSYNEQFF,TGTGCCATCACCGCAGGGACTAGCTACAATGAGCAGTTCTTC
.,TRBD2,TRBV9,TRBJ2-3,CASSVASGRGDTQYF,TGTGCCAGCAGCGTAGCTAGCGGTCGGGGGGATACGCAGTATTTT
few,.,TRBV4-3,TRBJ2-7,CASSQSSAAETYEQYF,TGCGCCAGCAGCCAATCTTCGGCCGCGGAGACCTACGAGCAGTACTTC
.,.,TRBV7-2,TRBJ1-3,CASSFVEFSGNTIYF,TGTGCCAGCAGCTTCGTGGAATTCTCTGGAAACACCATATATTTT
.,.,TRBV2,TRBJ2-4,CASTLSGTFFFF,TGTGCCAGCACCCTCTCCGGGACATTTTTCTTCTTC
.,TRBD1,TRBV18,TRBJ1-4,CASSRGTVATNEKLFF,TGTGCCAGCTCACGTGGGACAGTTGCAACTAATGAAAAACTGTTTTTT
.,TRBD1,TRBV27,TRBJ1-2,CASLGGTGSNYGYTF,TGTGCCAGCCTGGGCGGGACAGGATCTAACTATGGCTACACCTTC
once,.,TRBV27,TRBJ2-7,CASSPRIGLSYEQYF,TGTGCCAGCAGTCCCCGAATCGGGCTCTCCTACGAGCAGTACTTC